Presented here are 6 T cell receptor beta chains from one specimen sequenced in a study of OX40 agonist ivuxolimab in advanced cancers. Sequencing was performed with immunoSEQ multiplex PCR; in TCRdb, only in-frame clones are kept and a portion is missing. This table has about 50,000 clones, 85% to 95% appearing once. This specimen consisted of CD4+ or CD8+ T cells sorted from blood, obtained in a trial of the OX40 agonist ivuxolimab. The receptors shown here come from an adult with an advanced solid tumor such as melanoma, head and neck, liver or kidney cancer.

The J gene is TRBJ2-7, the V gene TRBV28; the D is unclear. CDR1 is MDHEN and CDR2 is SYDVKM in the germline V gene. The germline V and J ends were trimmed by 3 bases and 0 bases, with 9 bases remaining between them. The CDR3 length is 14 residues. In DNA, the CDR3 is TGTGCCAGCAGTTTTCTAAACCCCTCCTACGAGCAGTACTTC. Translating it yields CASSFLNPSYEQYF. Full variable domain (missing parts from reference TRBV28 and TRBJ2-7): DVKVTQSSRYLVKRTGEKVFLECVQDMDHENMFWYRQDPGLGLRLIYFSYDVKMKEKGDIPEGYSVSREKKERFSLILESASTNQTSMYLCASSFLNPSYEQYFGPGTRLTVT.

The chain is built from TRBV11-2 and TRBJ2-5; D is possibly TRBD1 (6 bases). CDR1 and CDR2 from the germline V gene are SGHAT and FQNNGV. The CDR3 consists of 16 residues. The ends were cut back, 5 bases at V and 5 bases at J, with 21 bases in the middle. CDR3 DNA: TGTGCCAGCAGCCCATCAAAAGAACAGGGCGGGGAGACCCAGTACTTC. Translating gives CASSPSKEQGGETQYF.

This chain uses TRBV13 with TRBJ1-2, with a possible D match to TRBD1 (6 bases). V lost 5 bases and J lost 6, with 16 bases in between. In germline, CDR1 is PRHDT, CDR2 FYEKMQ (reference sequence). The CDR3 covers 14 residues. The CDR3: CASSPYGGDDGYTF. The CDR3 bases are TGTGCCAGCAGCCCTTACGGGGGCGATGATGGCTACACCTTC.

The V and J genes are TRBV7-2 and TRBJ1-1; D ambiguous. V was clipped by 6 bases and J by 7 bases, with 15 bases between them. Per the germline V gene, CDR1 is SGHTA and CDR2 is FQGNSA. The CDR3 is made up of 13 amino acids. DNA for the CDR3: TGTGCCAGCAGTTATGGTAATGACGGTGAAGCTTTCTTT. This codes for CASSYGNDGEAFF.

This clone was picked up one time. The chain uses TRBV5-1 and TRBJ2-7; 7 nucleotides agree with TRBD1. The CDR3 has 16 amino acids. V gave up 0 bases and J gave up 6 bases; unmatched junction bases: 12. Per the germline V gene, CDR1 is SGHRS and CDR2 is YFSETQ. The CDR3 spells CASSLGRTGSSGEQYF. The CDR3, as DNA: TGCGCCAGCAGCTTGGGAAGGACAGGATCATCAGGCGAGCAGTACTTC.

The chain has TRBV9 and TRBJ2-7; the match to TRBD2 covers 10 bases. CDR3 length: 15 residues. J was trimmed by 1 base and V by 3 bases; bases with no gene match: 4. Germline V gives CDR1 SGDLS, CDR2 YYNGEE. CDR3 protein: CASSAASGSSYEQYF. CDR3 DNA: TGTGCCAGCAGCGCCGCTAGCGGGAGTTCCTACGAGCAGTACTTC.